These 31 T cell receptor beta chains came from one sample sequenced in a study of blood T cell repertoires in COVID-19. Sequenced by immunoSEQ multiplex PCR; TCRdb stores in-frame clones only, minus some. The sample lists a few hundred thousand clones, over 75% occurring once. Sequenced input: PBMCs or T cells enriched from blood (not recorded which). Receptors were obtained from a woman aged 40 to 55 with acute COVID-19.

This clone was counted between two and nine times. The rearrangement links TRBV7-9 to TRBJ1-2; D gene unclear. V shed 2 bases and J shed 4 bases, with 14 bases lying between them. The CDR3 loop spans 15 amino acids. Germline V gene data show CDR1 as SEHNR and CDR2 as FQNEAQ (reference sequence). The CDR3 DNA is TGTGCCAGCAGCTTATCAGGCCCTGGAGGCTATGGCTACACCTTC. This encodes CASSLSGPGGYGYTF. Looking up the rest from reference TRBV7-9 and TRBJ1-2 gives the full variable domain: DTGVSQNPRHKITKRGQNVTFRCDPISEHNRLYWYRQTLGQGPEFLTYFQNEAQLEKSRLLSDRFSAERPKGSFSTLEIQRTEQGDSAMYLCASSLSGPGGYGYTFGSGTRLTVV.

The V and J genes are TRBV5-1 and TRBJ1-6; 12 bases line up with TRBD1. The ends lost 4 bases at V and 8 bases at J; junction bases unmatched: 4. CDR1 and CDR2 (germline): SGHRS, YFSETQ. The CDR3 contains 15 residues. The CDR3 loop is CASSLGQGAYSPLHF. CDR3 coding DNA: TGCGCCAGCAGCCTGGGACAGGGGGCATATTCACCCCTCCACTTT.

The V gene is TRBV11-2, the J gene TRBJ2-2; D might be TRBD1 (6 bases). The V and J ends lost 2 bases and 0 bases respectively, with 13 bases between them. The germline V gene has CDR1 SGHAT and CDR2 FQNNGV. The length of the CDR3 is 17 residues. CDR3 protein: CASSLFWGRTNTGELFF. In DNA, the CDR3 is TGTGCCAGCAGCTTATTTTGGGGGCGGACGAACACCGGGGAGCTGTTTTTT.

The chain employs TRBV19 and TRBJ1-1; 7 nucleotides align to TRBD1. Trimming cost V 8 bases and J 7 bases; bases outside gene matches: 7. The CDR3 length is 12 residues. Looked up from germline, CDR1 is LNHDA and CDR2 is SQIVND (reference sequence). Here the CDR3 reads CASSGTVLEAFF. The CDR3 DNA reads as TGTGCCAGTTCCGGGACAGTCCTTGAAGCTTTCTTT.

This chain uses TRBV7-2 with TRBJ1-1, with D uncertain. CDR3 length: 11 residues. Deletions cut 6 bases from V and 1 base from J, with 3 bases between. Per the germline V gene, CDR1 is SGHTA and CDR2 is FQGNSA. The CDR3 loop reads CASSKNTEAFF. CDR3 bases: TGTGCCAGCAGTAAGAACACTGAAGCTTTCTTT.

The gene calls are TRBV9 and TRBJ2-6, with D possibly matching TRBD2 (5 bases). Germline CDR1 is SGDLS and CDR2 is YYNGEE. V lost 2 bases and J lost 2, with 8 bases in between. The CDR3 extends over 15 amino acids. In DNA, the CDR3 is TGTGCCAGCAGCGTGGGGAGACCTGGGGCCAACGTCCTGACTTTC. Protein: CASSVGRPGANVLTF.

The V gene is TRBV29-1, the J gene TRBJ1-4, with a tentative D call TRBD1 (6 bases). The CDR3 is 11 residues long. Between the trimmed V and J ends, which lost 6 bases and 6 bases, there was a span of 8 bases. Germline CDR1 reads SQVTM; CDR2 reads ANQGSEA. The CDR3 reads CSVGADEKLFF. The CDR3, as DNA: TGCAGCGTGGGGGCAGATGAAAAACTGTTTTTT.

The chain recombines TRBV7-9 with TRBJ2-7; perhaps TRBD2 as D (6 bases). Germline V gene lookup returns CDR1 SEHNR and CDR2 FQNEAQ (reference sequence). The V end was cut by 2 bases, the J end by 11 bases, with 13 bases between. The CDR3 loop spans 12 amino acids. The CDR3 DNA is TGTGCCAGCAGCTTACGCGGGAACGGAGAGTACTTC. Its protein product is CASSLRGNGEYF.

The chain employs TRBV5-6 and TRBJ1-4; 10 bases match TRBD1. This CDR3 has 15 amino acids. From germline, CDR1 is SGHDT and CDR2 YYEEEE. V lost 2 bases, J lost 6 bases, and 4 bases stayed unmatched. The CDR3 sequence: CASSFRQGAYEKLFF. In DNA form, the CDR3 reads TGTGCCAGCAGCTTCAGACAGGGGGCATATGAAAAACTGTTTTTT.

The gene calls are TRBV5-1 and TRBJ1-2; 10 bases align to TRBD1. The CDR3 sequence is 17 residues long. Looked up from germline, CDR1 is SGHRS and CDR2 is YFSETQ. V gave up 0 bases and J gave up 6 bases; unmatched junction bases: 11. The CDR3, as DNA: TGCGCCAGCAGCTTGGCAGTAGGACAGGGGGTCTTGCATGGCTACACCTTC. Amino acids: CASSLAVGQGVLHGYTF.

V is TRBV6-5 and J is TRBJ1-3; D might be TRBD1 (5 bases). The CDR3 is made up of 15 amino acids. V gave up 5 bases and J gave up 4 bases, with 15 bases separating them. Germline V lookup: CDR1 MNHEY, CDR2 SVGAGI. The CDR3 sequence is CASSRGTRSGNTIYF. CDR3 bases: TGTGCCAGCAGTCGGGGGACGAGGTCAGGAAACACCATATATTTT.

V is TRBV19 and J is TRBJ1-5; 8 bases fit TRBD1. V trimming: 1 base; J trimming: 2 bases; junction bases outside the gene matches: 4. Germline assignment: CDR1 LNHDA and CDR2 SQIVND (reference sequence). The CDR3 is made up of 16 amino acids. CDR3 coding DNA: TGTGCCAGTAGTATAGTGATGGGACAGGGCAATCAGCCCCAGCATTTT. It is translated as CASSIVMGQGNQPQHF.

V usage is TRBV7-3 and J usage is TRBJ1-5; the D gene is possibly TRBD1 (5 bases). The CDR3 has 13 residues. Germline values: CDR1 SGHTA, CDR2 FQGTGA. V shed 5 bases and J shed 6 bases, with 11 bases lying between them. The CDR3 spells CASSSAGGQPQHF. The CDR3 DNA is TGTGCCAGCAGCAGTGCGGGGGGTCAGCCCCAGCATTTT.

The chain uses TRBV19 and TRBJ2-1; D remains unclear. Germline CDR1 and CDR2: LNHDA and SQIVND (reference sequence). This CDR3 is built from 13 residues. V was shortened by 1 base and J by 8 bases, with 9 bases between the two germline ends. The CDR3: CASSIVGSDEQFF. The DNA for the CDR3 is TGTGCCAGTAGTATAGTTGGTTCGGATGAGCAGTTCTTC.

The chain is built from TRBV11-3 and TRBJ1-1, with D possibly TRBD1 on 6 matching bases. CDR3 size: 14 residues. V gave up 5 bases and J gave up 1 base, with 11 bases separating them. Germline CDR1 is SGHNT and CDR2 is YENEEA. DNA for the CDR3: TGTGCCAGCAGCCCTGGACAGAGGAACACTGAAGCTTTCTTT. Translating it yields CASSPGQRNTEAFF.

V is TRBV7-2 and J is TRBJ2-1; 10 bases are a match to TRBD2. The V gene end was trimmed by 5 bases and the J gene end by 4 bases; junction bases not matched to a gene: 5. This CDR3 region has 15 residues. Germline V gene lookup returns CDR1 SGHTA and CDR2 FQGNSA. CDR3 loop: CASSASGGVYNEQFF. The DNA for the CDR3 is TGTGCCAGCAGCGCCAGCGGGGGGGTATACAATGAGCAGTTCTTC.

In the case of this clone: One end of the junction fails to match germline, which may point to a read error. This chain joins TRBV3-1 (or the pseudogene TRBV3-2) and TRBJ1-2; possibly TRBD1 for D (6 bases). The length of the CDR3 is 13 residues. Germline CDR1 is LGHDT and CDR2 is YNNKEL (reference sequence). CDR3 loop: CASSEDRNYGYTF. In DNA, the CDR3 is TGTGCCAGCAGCGAAGACAGGAATTATGGCTACACCTTC.

This clone appeared once. V is TRBV7-9 and J is TRBJ2-3, with D possibly TRBD2 on 6 matching bases. Germline CDR1 SEHNR, CDR2 FQNEAQ (reference sequence). Trimming took off 4 bases at V and 6 bases at J, with 17 bases between the two ends. The CDR3 has 15 amino acids. For the CDR3, the DNA is TGTGCCAGCAGCTCGATTGGCGGGGCGGCGGATACGCAGTATTTT. Translated, it gives CASSSIGGAADTQYF.

This clone was counted a few times. J is TRBJ1-2 and V is TRBV30; D is ambiguous. Germline CDR1 is GTSNPN and CDR2 is SVGIG (reference sequence). V shed 8 bases and J shed 1 base, with 17 bases lying between them. This CDR3 is built from 14 residues. Written as DNA, the CDR3 is TGTGCCGAGAGTGGGCACAATTTTAACTATGGCTACACCTTC. Protein product: CAESGHNFNYGYTF.

The chain uses TRBV4-2 and TRBJ1-2, with TRBD1 matching 7 bases. The CDR3 contains 15 residues. Germline values: CDR1 LGHNA, CDR2 YNFKEQ. The ends lost 0 bases at V and 3 bases at J; junction bases unmatched: 4. CDR3 nucleotides: TGTGCCAGCAGCCAAGAGCAACAGGGGCACTATGGCTACACCTTC. Translation: CASSQEQQGHYGYTF.

The chain employs TRBV7-3 and TRBJ2-3; 8 positions agree with TRBD1. This CDR3 has 16 residues. Germline-derived CDR1 and CDR2 are SGHTA and FQGTGA. V trimming: 3 bases; J trimming: 4 bases; junction bases outside the gene matches: 9. CDR3 loop: CASSFTPGQDADTQYF. The CDR3 DNA is TGTGCCAGCAGCTTTACACCGGGACAGGACGCAGATACGCAGTATTTT.

This clone has more than one count but fewer than ten. V gene TRBV28 combines with J gene TRBJ1-1, with no clear D. The CDR3 runs 13 residues. V was clipped by 5 bases and J by 3 bases, with 10 bases between them. Per germline, CDR1 MDHEN and CDR2 SYDVKM. The CDR3 DNA sequence: TGTGCCAGCAGTGCGAGGGCGGACACTGAAGCTTTCTTT. This sequence encodes CASSARADTEAFF.

The chain links TRBV2 to TRBJ1-5; D gene uncertain. The CDR3 totals 16 residues. Germline V gene data show CDR1 as SNHLY and CDR2 as FYNNEI. The V gene lost 6 bases and the J gene lost 7 bases, with 22 bases spanning the gap. CDR3 region: CASSRHGPEGDQPQHF. The DNA of the CDR3 is TGTGCCAGCAGCCGCCACGGCCCGGAGGGCGACCAGCCCCAGCATTTT.

The rearrangement uses TRBV5-1 and TRBJ1-4, with TRBD1 as a possible D gene (6 bases). V was pared by 0 bases and J by 5 bases, with 8 bases between. Germline loops: CDR1 SGHRS, CDR2 YFSETQ. The CDR3 length is 14 residues. The DNA for the CDR3 is TGCGCCAGCAGCTTGGACAGGGCGAATGAAAAACTGTTTTTT. Its translation: CASSLDRANEKLFF.

The J gene is TRBJ2-2, the V gene TRBV7-9; no definite D call. The CDR3 runs 15 residues. In germline, CDR1 is SEHNR, CDR2 FQNEAQ (reference sequence). V was shortened by 3 bases and J by 2 bases, with 10 bases between the two germline ends. The chain's CDR3 is CASSFGSLNTGELFF. In DNA form, the CDR3 reads TGTGCCAGCAGCTTCGGGTCCTTAAACACCGGGGAGCTGTTTTTT. The full variable domain, in which reference TRBV7-9 and TRBJ2-2 provide the parts outside the CDR3, is DTGVSQNPRHKITKRGQNVTFRCDPISEHNRLYWYRQTLGQGPEFLTYFQNEAQLEKSRLLSDRFSAERPKGSFSTLEIQRTEQGDSAMYLCASSFGSLNTGELFFGEGSRLTVL.

The chain is built from TRBV27 and TRBJ2-7, with D perhaps matching TRBD2 (5 bases). Germline values: CDR1 MNHEY, CDR2 SMNVEV (reference sequence). Trimming left V 7 bases short and J 5 bases short, with 15 bases between. The CDR3 extends over 13 amino acids. The CDR3 DNA reads as TGTGCCAGCACGGGGAGAGTAAACGACGAGCAGTACTTC. This encodes CASTGRVNDEQYF.

The rearrangement uses TRBV9 and TRBJ2-3; a possible D gene is TRBD2 (6 bases). V gave up 0 bases and J gave up 4 bases, with 12 bases separating them. The germline gives CDR1 SGDLS, CDR2 YYNGEE. This CDR3 has 15 amino acids. CDR3 region: CASSVAGARSDTQYF. DNA of the CDR3: TGTGCCAGCAGCGTAGCGGGAGCACGGTCAGATACGCAGTATTTT.

The chain's CDR3 is CASSGRLAALTGELFF. The CDR3 DNA follows: TGTGCCAGCAGCGGGCGACTAGCGGCCCTCACCGGGGAGCTGTTTTTT. The chain carries TRBV9 and TRBJ2-2; 9 nucleotides agree with TRBD2. The germline CDR1 and CDR2 sequences are SGDLS and YYNGEE. The CDR3 has 16 residues. The ends lost 3 bases at V and 4 bases at J; junction bases unmatched: 7.

The V gene is TRBV5-6, the J gene TRBJ1-2; D may be TRBD1 (5 bases). This CDR3 region has 12 residues. Trimming stripped 2 bases from V and 8 bases from J, with 10 bases between. Germline CDR1 reads SGHDT; CDR2 reads YYEEEE. The CDR3 DNA reads as TGTGCCAGCAGCTTAGGGGCGCTCGGCTACACCTTC. Its translation is CASSLGALGYTF.

This rearrangement joins TRBV5-4 to TRBJ1-1; possibly TRBD1 for D (6 bases). CDR3 length equals 16 residues. Germline CDR1 SGHNT, CDR2 YYREEE (reference sequence). V lost 4 bases, J lost 0 bases, and 16 bases lay in between. The CDR3 DNA sequence: TGTGCCAGCAGCAAGGCGGGGGGCATAATGAACACTGAAGCTTTCTTT. This sequence encodes CASSKAGGIMNTEAFF.

This sequence joins TRBV5-8 and TRBJ1-2, with TRBD1 as a possible D gene (5 bases). The CDR3 totals 14 residues. Trimming removed 0 bases from V and 8 bases from J, with 14 bases in between. Germline CDR1 SGHTS, CDR2 YDEGEE. In DNA, the CDR3 is TGTGCCAGCAGCTTGGCCAGGGCGGAAGGGGGCTACACCTTC. This gives the protein CASSLARAEGGYTF.